This T cell receptor beta chain comes out of a study of cytomegalovirus exposure and HLA in healthy donors. V dropped 0 bases and J dropped 5 bases, with 9 bases sitting between them. This CDR3 region has 14 residues. Germline V gene lookup returns CDR1 SGHRS and CDR2 YFSETQ. Whole-study results and caveats: As a later analysis showed, a missense DCLRE1C variant was linked to trimming of TCR beta V- and J-genes. It is likely that the observed cluster of highly shared sequence variants was a sequencing artifact. It was 160 or so TCR beta chains that were listed as cytomegalovirus-associated. Prediction of most subjects' HLA-A and HLA-B alleles by TCR beta sequences was reportedly accurate.

Primers for the PCR totalled 60 Vbeta and 13 Jbeta. Produced via immunoSEQ multiplex PCR; TCRdb's table is partial and in-frame only. Of more than 90,000 clones listed, 85% were seen once; the top ten hold 3% to 4%. A word on this clone: Its antigen is still unknown.

This TCR came from a man under 40 in good health and CMV-seronegative. This chain uses TRBV5-1 with TRBJ2-1; TRBD2 might be the D (5 bases). The sequencing input was PBMCs. CDR3 DNA: TGCGCCAGCAGCTTGGATTTCGGGGACAATGAGCAGTTCTTC. Amino acids: CASSLDFGDNEQFF. Full variable domain (outside the CDR3, taken from reference TRBV5-1 and TRBJ2-1): KAGVTQTPRYLIKTRGQQVTLSCSPISGHRSVSWYQQTPGQGLQFLFEYFSETQRNKGNFPGRFSGRQFSNSRSEMNVSTLELGDSALYLCASSLDFGDNEQFFGPGTRLTVL.